A single T cell receptor (beta chain) is shown here with its context. No antigen is known for it. V dropped 5 bases and J dropped 1 base, with 16 bases sitting between them. In germline, CDR1 is SQVTM, CDR2 ANQGSEA. CDR3 size: 15 residues. The data were produced by immunoSEQ multiplex PCR, yet TCRdb's version contains in-frame clones alone and is incomplete. This sample has 91,000 or so clones, with roughly 94% found just once. This specimen belongs to a study of OX40 agonist ivuxolimab in advanced cancers. On the study more broadly: Six ivuxolimab dose levels, 0.01 to 10 mg/kg, were given intravenously every 2 weeks. Partial responses were seen in three patients, one with hepatocellular carcinoma and two with cutaneous melanoma. A diagnosis of hepatocellular carcinoma, melanoma, renal cell or head and neck cancer was present in dose-escalation patients.

General study findings and limits: The antigens recognized by the expanded peripheral T cells, that is their antigen specificity, were not determined.

The V call is TRBV29-1, the J call TRBJ2-3, with a tentative D call TRBD1 (5 bases). This sequence originates from an adult with an advanced solid tumor such as melanoma, head and neck, liver or kidney cancer. Here the sequenced sample was CD4+ or CD8+ T cells sorted from blood, taken in a trial of the OX40 agonist ivuxolimab. The CDR3 loop is CSVISWEGGTDTQYF. The CDR3 DNA reads TGCAGCGTTATTAGTTGGGAAGGGGGCACAGATACGCAGTATTTT.